These 9 T cell receptor beta chains came from one sample sequenced in a study of hypomethylating agent response in myelodysplastic syndrome. Sequencing was performed with immunoSEQ multiplex PCR; in TCRdb, only in-frame clones are kept and a portion is missing. There are around 3,000 clones in the sample; around 80% occur only once, and approximately 25% lies in the top ten. The sequences come from bone marrow, collected before or after starting hypomethylating agent treatment for myelodysplastic syndrome (not recorded which). Receptors were obtained from a human donor with myelodysplastic syndrome.

The chain combines TRBV6-4 with TRBJ1-1; no clear D gene. This CDR3 is built from 12 residues. Trimming left V 1 base short and J 9 bases short, with 9 bases between. CDR1 is MRHNA and CDR2 is SNTAGT in the germline V gene. CDR3 coding DNA: TGTGCCAGCAGTGACTACATGGGGAAAGCTTTCTTT. As protein: CASSDYMGKAFF.

V gene TRBV19 combines with J gene TRBJ2-3, with D tentatively TRBD1 (5 bases). Germline lookup yields CDR1 LNHDA and CDR2 SQIVND (reference sequence). V was cut by 2 bases and J by 3 bases, with 6 bases left in between. This CDR3 contains 13 residues. The DNA of the CDR3 is TGTGCCAGTAGTATACAGGGTACAGATACGCAGTATTTT. Its protein product is CASSIQGTDTQYF. Drawing the rest from reference TRBV19 and TRBJ2-3, the complete variable domain is DGGITQSPKYLFRKEGQNVTLSCEQNLNHDAMYWYRQDPGQGLRLIYYSQIVNDFQKGDIAEGYSVSREKKESFPLTVTSAQKNPTAFYLCASSIQGTDTQYFGPGTRLTVL.

The chain couples TRBV15 to TRBJ1-3, with D possibly being TRBD1 (6 bases). CDR3 size: 14 residues. Trimming took 5 bases from V and 6 from J, leaving 14 bases between them. Germline V lookup: CDR1 LNHNV, CDR2 YYDKDF (reference sequence). The CDR3 protein is CATSGGQSANTIYF. CDR3 sequence (DNA): TGTGCCACCAGCGGTGGACAGTCGGCAAACACCATATATTTT.

The rearrangement links TRBV19 to TRBJ2-1; D is unresolved. Germline lookup yields CDR1 LNHDA and CDR2 SQIVND (reference sequence). The germline V and J ends were trimmed by 3 bases and 7 bases, with 16 bases remaining between them. CDR3 length equals 15 residues. CDR3 amino acids: CASSMTPRARNEQFF. The DNA for the CDR3 is TGTGCCAGTAGTATGACACCTCGGGCCCGGAATGAGCAGTTCTTC.

The gene calls are TRBV11-3 and TRBJ2-5, with D unclear. CDR1 is SGHNT and CDR2 is YENEEA in the germline V gene. Trimming removed 5 bases at V and 4 bases at J, with 17 bases between. This CDR3 comprises 15 residues. The CDR3 DNA reads as TGTGCCAGCAGCGGAACTCCGGCCAGAGGAGAGACCCAGTACTTC. Its protein is CASSGTPARGETQYF.

The sample holds one count of this clone. This chain's CDR3 is CASSLRTGVMGTGELFF. CDR3 nucleotides: TGCGCCAGCAGCTTGAGGACAGGAGTTATGGGCACCGGGGAGCTGTTTTTT. This chain uses TRBV5-1 with TRBJ2-2; 7 positions match TRBD1. Germline V gene data show CDR1 as SGHRS and CDR2 as YFSETQ. V lost 1 base to trimming and J lost 4 bases; unmatched junction nucleotides: 10. CDR3 length: 17 residues.

The V gene is TRBV15, the J gene TRBJ1-2; D might be TRBD1 (6 bases). V was cut by 3 bases and J by 7 bases, with 18 bases left in between. The germline CDR1 and CDR2 sequences are LNHNV and YYDKDF (reference sequence). The CDR3 has 15 residues. CDR3 loop: CATSSPTQGLGGYTF. The CDR3, as DNA: TGTGCCACCAGCAGTCCCACTCAGGGGCTAGGTGGCTACACCTTC.

This rearrangement joins TRBV6-1 to TRBJ2-2; 9 bases map to TRBD2. The junction had 7 bases not matched to a gene; V was cut back by 4 bases and J by 7 bases. This CDR3 region has 15 residues. Germline assignment: CDR1 MNHNS and CDR2 SASEGT. The CDR3 loop is CASSALAGNVGELFF. CDR3 DNA: TGTGCCAGCAGTGCTCTAGCGGGGAATGTCGGGGAGCTGTTTTTT.

This chain links TRBV7-3 with TRBJ2-4; 9 bases match TRBD1. The CDR3 runs 15 residues. Per germline, CDR1 SGHTA and CDR2 FQGTGA. V was clipped by 5 bases and J by 5 bases; unmatched bases: 7. The CDR3 DNA follows: TGTGCCAGCAGCCAGGGACAGGGACGTCAAAACATTCAGTACTTC. Its translation: CASSQGQGRQNIQYF.